The rows below give T cell receptor beta chains drawn from one sample of a study of cytotoxic CD8 clonotypes in ibrutinib-treated CLL. The assay was immunoSEQ multiplex PCR, and TCRdb's table has in-frame clones only and misses some. The table lists 300,000 to 350,000 clones, roughly 85% of them singletons. This material consisted of PBMCs, taken before ibrutinib treatment. All receptors come from a human donor with chronic lymphocytic leukemia. CDR3s include the opening cysteine and the closing phenylalanine or tryptophan. Fields, in order: V gene, CDR3 length, J gene, clone size, D gene, CDR3 DNA, CDR3 protein. The D gene is left open where the match is weak. The size entry is marked missing in some rows and otherwise reads once, few, many or a size class.

TRBV6-4	16	TRBJ1-2	NA	NA	TGTGCCAGCAGTGTCAACCCAAGGGGTGTGGAGGATGGCTACACCTTC	CASSVNPRGVEDGYTF
TRBV7-6	13	TRBJ2-1	NA	TRBD2	TGTGCCGGGGGAGCGGGAGGGTCCCATGAGCAGTTCTTC	CAGGAGGSHEQFF
TRBV11-2	14	TRBJ2-5	NA	TRBD2	TGTGCCAGCAGCCTCCGGGACTATCGAGAGACCCAGTACTTC	CASSLRDYRETQYF
TRBV7-9	15	TRBJ2-5	NA	NA	TGTGCCAGCAGCCCCACCCGCTGGGGGCAAGAGACCCAGTACTTC	CASSPTRWGQETQYF
TRBV9	9	TRBJ2-3	NA	NA	TGTGCCAGCAGAGATACGCAGTATTTT	CASRDTQYF
TRBV11-2	13	TRBJ2-1	NA	TRBD2	TGTGCCAGTACTAGCGGGAGCAGCGATGAGCAGTTCTTC	CASTSGSSDEQFF
TRBV15	12	TRBJ1-5	NA	NA	TGTGCCACCAGCAGAGATAATCAGCCCCAGCATTTT	CATSRDNQPQHF
TRBV4-2	16	TRBJ1-5	NA	TRBD1	TGTGCCAGCAGCCAACGTGAGGACAGGGACAATCAGCCCCAGCATTTT	CASSQREDRDNQPQHF
TRBV4-3	15	TRBJ1-3	NA	NA	TGCGCCAGCAGCCAAAGAATCGGGACTGGAAACACCATATATTTT	CASSQRIGTGNTIYF
TRBV4-3	15	TRBJ2-7	NA	NA	TGCGCCAGCAGCCAAGTTGGTGGCAGTTTCTACGAGCAGTACTTC	CASSQVGGSFYEQYF
TRBV27	15	TRBJ2-7	few	TRBD2	TGTGCCAGCAGTTTAGGGACTAGCGGGAGTTACGAGCAGTACTTC	CASSLGTSGSYEQYF
TRBV19	14	TRBJ2-7	few	NA	TGTGCCAGTAGTATCGGCAGGGGATTGAACGAGCAGTACTTC	CASSIGRGLNEQYF
TRBV2	15	TRBJ1-5	NA	NA	TGTGCCAGCAGTGAAGGTGGATCCCCGAATCAGCCCCAGCATTTT	CASSEGGSPNQPQHF
TRBV28	14	TRBJ2-2	NA	NA	TGTGCCAGCAGTTTCAGAGGGGCTGCCGGGGAGCTGTTTTTT	CASSFRGAAGELFF
TRBV11-3	15	TRBJ2-2	NA	TRBD1	TGTGCCAGCAGCCTGGACAGGGTAGTTCCCGGGGAGCTGTTTTTT	CASSLDRVVPGELFF
TRBV6-6	16	TRBJ2-2	NA	TRBD2	TGTGCCAGCAACCTGGGACTAAGCGGGAACACCGGGGAGCTGTTTTTT	CASNLGLSGNTGELFF
TRBV29-1	15	TRBJ1-2	once	NA	TGCAGCCATTTACGGCAGGAATATTTCTTCGGTGGCTACACCTTC	CSHLRQEYFFGGYTF
TRBV14	16	TRBJ2-2	NA	TRBD2	TGTGCCAGCAGCCAGGAGCTAGCGGGAGGCCCCGGGGAGCTGTTTTTT	CASSQELAGGPGELFF
TRBV5-1	14	TRBJ2-1	NA	TRBD2	TGCGCCAGCAGTCTGGGACTAGCGGGAGTGGGGCAGTTCTTC	CASSLGLAGVGQFF
TRBV27	16	TRBJ2-6	NA	TRBD1	TGTGCCAGCAGTCGCCGGGACAGGGCTGGGGCCAACGTCCTGACTTTC	CASSRRDRAGANVLTF
TRBV28	12	TRBJ2-5	NA	NA	TGTGCCAGCAGTCCAAGGTGGCGGGCCCAGTACTTC	CASSPRWRAQYF
TRBV7-3	13	TRBJ2-7	NA	NA	TGTGCCAGCAGCAACAGGGCGAACTACGAGCAGTACTTC	CASSNRANYEQYF
TRBV21-1	18	TRBJ2-3	NA	NA	TGTGCCAGCAAAAGGGGACTAGCGGGACGTGCTAGCACAGATACGCAGTATTTT	CASKRGLAGRASTDTQYF
TRBV2	14	TRBJ1-5	NA	TRBD1	TGTGCCAGCAGGGAAGGACAGGAGTTTCAGCCCCAGCATTTT	CASREGQEFQPQHF
TRBV15	14	TRBJ2-7	NA	TRBD1	TGTGCCACCAGGGCGTACGGACAGGGGGACGAGCAGTACTTC	CATRAYGQGDEQYF
TRBV7-8	14	TRBJ1-1	NA	NA	TGTGCCAGCAGCTTAGGTGGGGTTGACACTGAAGCTTTCTTT	CASSLGGVDTEAFF
TRBV7-6	13	TRBJ1-5	NA	NA	TGTGCCAGCAGCTTAGATCCCTATCAGCCCCAGCATTTT	CASSLDPYQPQHF
TRBV12-5	17	TRBJ2-2	NA	TRBD1	TGTGCTAGTGGTACGGGATCGGGACAGGGGGCCTCCGGGGAGCTGTTTTTT	CASGTGSGQGASGELFF
TRBV18	10	TRBJ2-7	NA	NA	TGTGCCAGCACATTCTACGAGCAGTACTTC	CASTFYEQYF
TRBV10-1	13	TRBJ1-1	NA	NA	TGCGCCAGCAGGGAAAACCACGTCACTGAAGCTTTCTTT	CASRENHVTEAFF